This T cell receptor (beta chain) was identified in a study of immune evolution from preneoplasia to lung adenocarcinoma. The study, taken as a whole, reports: From normal lung to invasive adenocarcinoma, top clone frequencies appeared to decrease. Normal lung had highest clonality; later lesions appeared denser, more diverse.

Patients had resection in Japan or China between the mid-2010s and the late 2010s. The repertoire was sequenced with immunoSEQ multiplex PCR; TCRdb's copy has only in-frame clones and lacks some. The data contain 5,000 to 6,500 clones, approximately 87% of them seen just once; the ten biggest clones take up under 4.5%. Points on this clone: As yet, its antigen is unknown.

Germline trimming cut 6 bases from V and 1 base from J; bases unmatched to any gene: 4. This CDR3 spans 14 amino acids. CDR1 is MDHEN, CDR2 SYDVKM, per germline. V and J are TRBV28 and TRBJ1-2; 8 nucleotides line up with TRBD1. The sequenced sample was FFPE adjacent normal lung tissue. The receptor comes from a person aged 70 to 85 with lung adenocarcinoma. The CDR3 bases are TGTGCCAGCAGAAGGACAGGGAATAACTATGGCTACACCTTC. Translation gives CASRRTGNNYGYTF.